Presented here are 21 T cell receptor beta chains from one specimen sequenced in a study of technical replicates of blood from several donors (dated by TCRdb to 2016 to 2017). Library generation was performed with the immunoSEQ multiplex PCR assay. In TCRdb, the immuneACCESS table is reduced to in-frame sequences with V and J assigned. These tables do not hold every clone; where another copy was compared, an unresolved V gene accounts for under half, and the others remain unexplained. The sample table contains tens of thousands of clones; only one count was recorded for over 90% of them. The ten largest make up under 0.4% of the sample. Sequencing was carried out using T cells isolated from PBMCs. These receptors all stem from a human donor in good health.

J is TRBJ1-2 and V is TRBV29-1, with 9 bases aligning to TRBD1. The V gene end was trimmed by 1 base and the J gene end by 5 bases; junction bases not matched to a gene: 8. The CDR3 runs 15 residues. Germline lookup yields CDR1 SQVTM and CDR2 ANQGSEA. The CDR3 spells CSVEGRRQGEYGYTF. CDR3 nucleotide sequence: TGCAGCGTTGAAGGTCGGCGACAGGGGGAATATGGCTACACCTTC.

The chain uses TRBV6-5 and TRBJ2-1; 9 bases agree with TRBD2. With 6 bases clipped from V and 6 bases from J, the junction kept 9 bases outside the gene matches. Germline V gene data show CDR1 as MNHEY and CDR2 as SVGAGI. This CDR3 has 15 residues. This CDR3 is CASRPFAGGGNEQFF. The CDR3 nucleotides read TGTGCCAGCAGGCCCTTTGCGGGAGGGGGCAATGAGCAGTTCTTC.

This chain links TRBV2 with TRBJ1-2; 8 positions agree with TRBD1. CDR3 length equals 15 residues. With V trimmed by 1 base and J by 6 bases, 7 bases remained unmatched. CDR1 and CDR2 (germline): SNHLY, FYNNEI. CDR3 DNA sequence: TGTGCCAGCAGTGAAGGTGCATACAGGGGGAATGGCTACACCTTC. This sequence encodes CASSEGAYRGNGYTF.

The gene calls are TRBV6-5 and TRBJ1-2; perhaps TRBD1 as D (5 bases). Germline V gene sequence: CDR1 MNHEY, CDR2 SVGAGI. With 5 bases removed from V and 8 bases from J, the gap between germline ends came to 15 bases. The length of the CDR3 is 13 residues. The CDR3 DNA reads as TGTGCCAGCAGTGATTTACAGGAGTTCGGCTACACCTTC. It is translated as CASSDLQEFGYTF.

The rearrangement uses TRBV2 and TRBJ2-1; no clear D gene. CDR3 length: 13 amino acids. V was trimmed by 0 bases and J by 4 bases, leaving 4 bases between them. Germline lookup yields CDR1 SNHLY and CDR2 FYNNEI. The CDR3 DNA is TGTGCCAGCAGTGAAGCATCTTACAATGAGCAGTTCTTC. As protein: CASSEASYNEQFF.

As DNA, the CDR3 is TGTGCCAGCAGCTTTTCCAGGGGAAACACTGAAGCTTTCTTT. Translating it yields CASSFSRGNTEAFF. This chain uses TRBV7-9 with TRBJ1-1; D is possibly TRBD1 (6 bases). The CDR3 contains 14 residues. Germline V lookup: CDR1 SEHNR, CDR2 FQNEAQ (reference sequence). The V end lost 3 bases, the J end lost 2 bases, and 10 bases lay between the germline ends.

V gene TRBV19 combines with J gene TRBJ2-3; 9 bases are shared with TRBD1. Germline CDR1 LNHDA, CDR2 SQIVND (reference sequence). The V segment lost 4 bases and the J segment 6 bases; nucleotides outside the gene matches: 8. This CDR3 has 15 amino acids. CDR3 DNA sequence: TGTGCCAGTAGTAAGGGACAGGGAATAGCGGATACGCAGTATTTT. It translates to CASSKGQGIADTQYF.

The chain uses TRBV7-9 and TRBJ2-4; D is unresolved. Between the trimmed V and J ends, which lost 1 base and 6 bases, there was a span of 4 bases. There are 12 residues in the CDR3. Germline CDR1 SEHNR, CDR2 FQNEAQ (reference sequence). The CDR3 loop reads CASSLERNIQYF. As DNA, the CDR3 is TGTGCCAGCAGCTTAGAGCGAAACATTCAGTACTTC.

The chain combines TRBV28 with TRBJ2-1; maybe TRBD1 (5 bases). The CDR3 has 13 amino acids. With 2 bases removed from V and 6 bases from J, the gap between germline ends came to 8 bases. CDR1 is MDHEN and CDR2 is SYDVKM in the germline V gene. The CDR3 region is CASSLVRVNEQFF. DNA of the CDR3: TGTGCCAGCAGTTTAGTCAGGGTCAATGAGCAGTTCTTC.

The gene calls are TRBV6-1 and TRBJ2-5; 7 bases are shared with TRBD1. CDR1 and CDR2 (germline): MNHNS, SASEGT. The CDR3 is made up of 15 amino acids. With 0 bases clipped from V and 2 bases from J, the junction kept 3 bases outside the gene matches. CDR3 residues: CASSEAGRGQETQYF. The CDR3 DNA follows: TGTGCCAGCAGTGAAGCTGGCAGGGGGCAAGAGACCCAGTACTTC.

J is TRBJ2-7 and V is TRBV4-1, with D tentatively TRBD2 (5 bases). CDR3 length: 13 amino acids. V gave up 4 bases and J gave up 3 bases, with 10 bases separating them. Germline CDR1 is MGHRA and CDR2 is YSYEKL. The CDR3 loop is CASSLRTFYEQYF. The CDR3 nucleotides read TGCGCCAGCAGCCTCAGGACTTTCTACGAGCAGTACTTC.

The rearrangement uses TRBV6-5 and TRBJ1-4; D is undetermined. V was trimmed by 8 bases and J by 10 bases, leaving 14 bases between them. The CDR3 extends over 12 amino acids. Per the germline V gene, CDR1 is MNHEY and CDR2 is SVGAGI. For the CDR3, the DNA is TGTGCCAGCCTGGGTGAAGAGGGAAAACTGTTTTTT. Translating gives CASLGEEGKLFF.

The chain combines TRBV19 with TRBJ2-2; the D gene is possibly TRBD1 (6 bases). CDR3 length equals 14 residues. V lost 4 bases and J 3 bases, leaving 9 bases between the germline ends. The germline gives CDR1 LNHDA, CDR2 SQIVND (reference sequence). CDR3 bases: TGTGCCAGTAGTACCCCAGGGGACACCGGGGAGCTGTTTTTT. Its translation is CASSTPGDTGELFF.

The V and J genes are TRBV5-1 and TRBJ2-1, with TRBD2 matching 7 bases. Germline CDR1 is SGHRS and CDR2 is YFSETQ. With 2 bases clipped from V and 8 bases from J, the junction kept 10 bases outside the gene matches. CDR3 size: 15 residues. The CDR3 DNA follows: TGCGCCAGCAGCTTATGGGTGGGAGGGCCTGATGAGCAGTTCTTC. Translated: CASSLWVGGPDEQFF.

The J gene is TRBJ2-5, the V gene TRBV7-9; D not certain. CDR1 is SEHNR and CDR2 is FQNEAQ in the germline V gene (reference sequence). V was trimmed by 5 bases and J by 3 bases, leaving 4 bases between them. CDR3 length: 11 residues. CDR3 bases: TGTGCCAGCAGCCTTAAAGAGACCCAGTACTTC. This translates into CASSLKETQYF.

This clone was detected only a few times. This chain joins TRBV29-1 and TRBJ2-7; 9 positions match TRBD2. The germline gives CDR1 SQVTM, CDR2 ANQGSEA. The junction had 6 bases not matched to a gene; V was cut back by 1 base and J by 2 bases. CDR3 length: 15 residues. The CDR3 sequence: CSVEGGVAGAYEQYF. For the CDR3, the DNA is TGCAGCGTTGAAGGAGGGGTAGCGGGAGCCTACGAGCAGTACTTC.

V is TRBV7-2 and J is TRBJ2-2; no firm D call. Trimming removed 10 bases from V and 4 bases from J, with 13 bases in between. The CDR3 is 13 residues long. Germline CDR1 is SGHTA and CDR2 is FQGNSA. CDR3 in DNA: TGTGCCATCGGGTATTGGGTCACCGGGGAGCTGTTTTTT. It codes for CAIGYWVTGELFF.

The genes are TRBV19 and TRBJ2-1; TRBD1 matches at 12 bases. The V gene end was trimmed by 1 base and the J gene end by 0 bases; junction bases not matched to a gene: 4. The length of the CDR3 is 18 residues. Germline V gene lookup returns CDR1 LNHDA and CDR2 SQIVND (reference sequence). In DNA form, the CDR3 reads TGTGCCAGTAGTATAGGCCGGGACAGGGGGCGCTCCTACAATGAGCAGTTCTTC. Translation gives CASSIGRDRGRSYNEQFF.

This chain links TRBV5-8 with TRBJ2-7; 7 bases match TRBD2. The ends lost 2 bases at V and 3 bases at J; junction bases unmatched: 11. Germline-derived CDR1 and CDR2 are SGHTS and YDEGEE. The CDR3 runs 16 residues. CDR3 coding DNA: TGTGCCAGCAGCTTAGGACTAGAGAACTCCTACTACGAGCAGTACTTC. Its protein product is CASSLGLENSYYEQYF.

The genes are TRBV19 and TRBJ1-4, with D unclear. Deletions cut 8 bases from V and 5 bases from J, with 6 bases between. Germline values: CDR1 LNHDA, CDR2 SQIVND (reference sequence). CDR3 length equals 11 residues. The CDR3, as DNA: TGTGCCAGTGGAGAGAATGAAAAACTGTTTTTT. Translated, it gives CASGENEKLFF.

CDR3 region: CASSQASSLVLYEQYF. The CDR3 coding sequence is TGCGCCAGCAGCCAAGCTTCCTCACTAGTTTTATACGAGCAGTACTTC. V is TRBV4-1 and J is TRBJ2-7; D is perhaps TRBD2 (5 bases). The CDR3 has 16 residues. Trimming took off 1 base at V and 4 bases at J, with 17 bases between the two ends. Germline V gives CDR1 MGHRA, CDR2 YSYEKL.